In this sample, the clone carrying this TCR beta chain turned up many times. The antigen is not known. Newly diagnosed patients aged 18 to 65 had hyperthyroidism of under 2 months' duration. Researchers took RNA transcripts and amplified the TCR beta CDR3 regions from them. During a first-round RT-PCR of the TCR CDR3, the HTBI primer set was used. TCRdb recomputed calls from the multiplex PCR reads with MiXCR, one row per CDR3 protein. The repertoire holds fewer than 550,000 distinct CDR3 sequences, with around 16% as singletons. This sample was taken from a study of T cells in Graves' hyperthyroidism and ophthalmopathy. The CDR3 covers 14 residues. The V gene lost 3 bases and the J gene lost 7 bases, with 16 bases spanning the gap. The germline V gene encodes CDR1 MDHEN and CDR2 SYDVKM. Notes on the study in general: A model using 13 V-J features told ophthalmopathy apart from stable hyperthyroidism. It was a median approximately 6.9 months before onset that the model predicted ophthalmopathy.

Sequencing was performed on blood. This TCR derives from a woman in her late teens or twenties with Graves' hyperthyroidism. The chain uses TRBV28 and TRBJ2-7; D could derive from TRBD1 or TRBD2 (5 bases each). The CDR3 sequence is CASSLTAGWGEQYF. CDR3 DNA: TGTGCCAGCAGTTTGACGGCAGGGTGGGGGGAGCAGTACTTC.